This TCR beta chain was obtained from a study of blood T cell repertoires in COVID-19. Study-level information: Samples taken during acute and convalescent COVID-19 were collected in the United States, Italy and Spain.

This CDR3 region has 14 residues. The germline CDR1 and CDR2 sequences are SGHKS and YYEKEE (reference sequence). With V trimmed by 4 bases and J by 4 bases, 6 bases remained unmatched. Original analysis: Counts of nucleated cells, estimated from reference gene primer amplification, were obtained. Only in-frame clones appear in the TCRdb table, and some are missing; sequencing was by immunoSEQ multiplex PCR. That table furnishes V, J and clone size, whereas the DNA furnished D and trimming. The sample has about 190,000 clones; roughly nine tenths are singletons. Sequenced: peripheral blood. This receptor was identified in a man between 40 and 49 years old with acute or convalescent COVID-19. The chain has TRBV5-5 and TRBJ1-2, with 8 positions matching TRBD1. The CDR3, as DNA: TGTGCCAGCAGCCCCCCGGACAGGGCCTATGGCTACACCTTC. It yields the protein CASSPPDRAYGYTF. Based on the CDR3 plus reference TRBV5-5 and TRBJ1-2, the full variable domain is DAGVTQSPTHLIKTRGQQVTLRCSPISGHKSVSWYQQVLGQGPQFIFQYYEKEERGRGNFPDRFSARQFPNYSSELNVNALLLGDSALYLCASSPPDRAYGYTFGSGTRLTVV.